The T cell receptor (beta chain) described here comes from a study of shared clonotypes between healthy human individuals. CD8 cells regarded as naive lacked CD45RO, were positively chosen for CCR7, and omitted terminally differentiated effector memory CD45RA+ cells. Sequencing was performed with immunoSEQ multiplex PCR; in TCRdb, only in-frame clones are kept and a portion is missing. The profile shows roughly 650,000 clones, roughly 96% of them singletons. There are 14 residues in the CDR3. The germline V and J ends were trimmed by 3 bases and 4 bases, with 9 bases remaining between them. Germline CDR1 reads SGHTA; CDR2 reads FQGNSA.

Sequencing used naive CD8+ T cells sorted from blood. The sequence came from a young woman in good health. V gene TRBV7-2 combines with J gene TRBJ2-2; D remains unclear. CDR3 residues: CASSLYSSTGELFF. CDR3 bases: TGTGCCAGCAGCTTGTACAGCAGCACCGGGGAGCTGTTTTTT.